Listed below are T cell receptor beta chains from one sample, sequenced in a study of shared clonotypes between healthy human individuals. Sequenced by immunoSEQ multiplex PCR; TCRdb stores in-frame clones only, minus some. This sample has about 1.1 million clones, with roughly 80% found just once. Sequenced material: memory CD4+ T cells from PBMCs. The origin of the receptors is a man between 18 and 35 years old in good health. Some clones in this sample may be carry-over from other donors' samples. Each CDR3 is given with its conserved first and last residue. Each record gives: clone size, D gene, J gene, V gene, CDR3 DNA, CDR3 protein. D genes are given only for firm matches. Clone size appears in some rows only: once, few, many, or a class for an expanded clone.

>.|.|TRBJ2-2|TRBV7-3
TGTGCCAGCAGCTTAGCCAGAGCGAACACCGGGGAGCTGTTTTTT
CASSLARANTGELFF
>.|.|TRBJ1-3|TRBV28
TGTGCCAGCATAGAGGCTCTAGCCGGAAACACCATATATTTT
CASIEALAGNTIYF
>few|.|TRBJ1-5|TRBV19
TGTGCCAGTACCAAATATAGCAATCAGCCCCAGCATTTT
CASTKYSNQPQHF
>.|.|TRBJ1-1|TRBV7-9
TGTGCCAGCAGCTTAATCCGAAGGAGAGCTGAAGCTTTCTTT
CASSLIRRRAEAFF
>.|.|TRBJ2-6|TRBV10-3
TGTGCCATCAGTGTTTACGGGGGCTATTCTGGGGCCAACGTCCTGACTTTC
CAISVYGGYSGANVLTF
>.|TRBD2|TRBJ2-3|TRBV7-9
TGTGCCAGCAGCCTGGGACTAGCGGCTAGCACAGATACGCAGTATTTT
CASSLGLAASTDTQYF
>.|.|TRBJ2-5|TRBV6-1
TGTGCCAGCAGTGAATCCGGGACACAAGAGACCCAGTACTTC
CASSESGTQETQYF
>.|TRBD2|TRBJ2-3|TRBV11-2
TGTGCCAGCAGCTACTCTGGACTAGTAGGCACAGATACGCAGTATTTT
CASSYSGLVGTDTQYF
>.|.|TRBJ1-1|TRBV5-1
TGCGCCAGCAGCCCCGCCAGCTGGGGGCTGAACACTGAAGCTTTCTTT
CASSPASWGLNTEAFF
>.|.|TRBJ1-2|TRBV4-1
TGCGCCAGCAGCCAAGACTCGAACTTTGTCTATGGCTACACCTTC
CASSQDSNFVYGYTF
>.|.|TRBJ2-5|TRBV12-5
TGTGCTAGTGGTTTCGCCGGAGAGACCCAGTACTTC
CASGFAGETQYF
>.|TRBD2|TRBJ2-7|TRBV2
TGTGCCAGCAGTGCTAGCGGGAGGGCCATCAGCGAGCAGTACTTC
CASSASGRAISEQYF
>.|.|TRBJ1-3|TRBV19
TGTGCCAGTAGCGTCTTGACAGACATGAGCTCTGGAAACACCATATATTTT
CASSVLTDMSSGNTIYF
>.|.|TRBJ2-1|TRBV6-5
TGTGCCAGCAGTCTAGGACTGAAGGAACGGGATGAGCAGTTCTTC
CASSLGLKERDEQFF
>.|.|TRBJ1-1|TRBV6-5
TGTGCCAGCAGTTACCTCGACAGCTACAGGGAAGCTTTCTTT
CASSYLDSYREAFF
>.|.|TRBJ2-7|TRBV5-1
TGCGCCAGCAGCTCGCGAGGATTGAGCGAACCTTACGAGCAGTACTTC
CASSSRGLSEPYEQYF
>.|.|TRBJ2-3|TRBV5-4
TGTGCCAGCAGCCGGACCCAAAGCACAGATACGCAGTATTTT
CASSRTQSTDTQYF
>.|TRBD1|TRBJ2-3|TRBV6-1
TGTGCCAGCAATATAGGGGGCGGATTGACAGATACGCAGTATTTT
CASNIGGGLTDTQYF